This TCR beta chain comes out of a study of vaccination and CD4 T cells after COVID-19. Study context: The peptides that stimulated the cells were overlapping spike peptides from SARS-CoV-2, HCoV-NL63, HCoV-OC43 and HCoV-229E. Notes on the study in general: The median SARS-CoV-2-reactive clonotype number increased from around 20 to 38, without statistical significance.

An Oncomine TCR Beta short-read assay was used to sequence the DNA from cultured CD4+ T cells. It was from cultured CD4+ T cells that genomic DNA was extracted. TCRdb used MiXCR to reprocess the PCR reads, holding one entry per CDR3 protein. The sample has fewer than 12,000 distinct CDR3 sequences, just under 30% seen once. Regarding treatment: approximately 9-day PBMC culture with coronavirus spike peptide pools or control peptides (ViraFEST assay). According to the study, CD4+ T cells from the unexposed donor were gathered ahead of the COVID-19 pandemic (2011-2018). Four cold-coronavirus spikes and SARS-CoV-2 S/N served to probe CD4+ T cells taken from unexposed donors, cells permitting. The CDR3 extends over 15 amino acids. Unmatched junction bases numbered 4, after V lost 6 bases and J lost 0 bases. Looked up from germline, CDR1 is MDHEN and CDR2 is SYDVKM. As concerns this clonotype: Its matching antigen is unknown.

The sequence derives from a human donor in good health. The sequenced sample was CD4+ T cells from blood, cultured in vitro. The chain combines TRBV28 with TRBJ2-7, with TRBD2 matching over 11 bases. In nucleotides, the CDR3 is TGTGCCAGCAGGTTAGCGGGAGGGAACTCCTACGAGCAGTACTTC. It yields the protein CASRLAGGNSYEQYF.